These 2 T cell receptor beta chains came from one sample sequenced in a study of T cells in Graves' hyperthyroidism and ophthalmopathy (dated by TCRdb to between 2017 and 2020). Libraries were made using multiplex PCR. The data were produced on an Illumina HiSeq 2000. The TCR beta CDR3 regions were amplified from the RNA transcripts. The first round of RT-PCR for the TCR CDR3 was performed with the HTBI primer set and the Qiagen OneStep RT-PCR kit. TCRdb reprocessing: public reads trimmed at Q25 with fastp, clones called with MiXCR, in-frame beta chains kept. Rows with one shared CDR3 protein collapse into an entry with the most common genes and DNA. Counted in this sample were about 210,000 distinct CDR3 sequences; more than 15% of them appeared once. The ten largest clones capture approximately 50% of the sample. What was sequenced was blood. All receptors come from a man aged 45 to 65 with Graves' hyperthyroidism.

At least ten counts were recorded for this clonotype. The genes are TRBV11-2 and TRBJ2-7; D not certain. Germline CDR1 reads SGHAT; CDR2 reads FQNNGV. Trimming shortened V by 2 bases and J by 3 bases, and 14 bases separated the two germline ends. CDR3 length equals 15 residues. The CDR3 here is CASSLFMGGNYEQYF. In DNA, the CDR3 is TGTGCCAGCAGCTTATTTATGGGCGGAAACTACGAGCAGTACTTC.

The chain recombines TRBV11-3 with TRBJ2-2; 10 bases agree with TRBD2. Germline assignment: CDR1 SGHNT and CDR2 YENEEA. The CDR3 has 16 amino acids. V lost 0 bases to trimming and J lost 7 bases; unmatched junction nucleotides: 5. The CDR3: CASSLDPSGRHGELFF. CDR3 sequence (DNA): TGTGCCAGCAGCTTAGATCCTAGCGGGAGACACGGGGAGCTGTTTTTT. Full variable domain (rest looked up from reference TRBV11-3 and TRBJ2-2): EAGVVQSPRYKIIEKKQPVAFWCNPISGHNTLYWYLQNLGQGPELLIRYENEEAVDDSQLPKDRFSAERLKGVDSTLKIQPAELGDSAVYLCASSLDPSGRHGELFFGEGSRLTVL.